The subject of this entry is one T cell receptor (beta chain). The record originates from a study of T cell responses to AZD1222 COVID-19 vaccine. Germline CDR1 is MNHEY and CDR2 is SMNVEV (reference sequence). This CDR3 is 13 amino acids long. V shed 2 bases and J shed 4 bases, with 9 bases lying between them. Clones were read by immunoSEQ multiplex PCR, and TCRdb kept only the in-frame ones, dropping some. The sample has 150,000 to 200,000 clones; roughly 90% are singletons. The receptor was isolated from an adult in good health. The sample was peripheral blood, taken on day 0 of AZD1222 vaccination. V and J are TRBV27 and TRBJ2-7; a weak D match, TRBD2 (7 bases). The chain's CDR3 is CASSLRGGYEQYF. CDR3 nucleotides: TGTGCCAGCAGTTTAAGGGGGGGATACGAGCAGTACTTC.